This T cell receptor (beta chain) was sequenced for a study of a mutant IDH1 vaccine in newly diagnosed glioma. Study at large: Vaccinations, eight in total, occurred in weeks 1, 3, 5, 7, 11, 15, 19, 23. Patients under treatment included 62.5% males and about 40% females and had a mean age of approximately 40 years. Earlier therapy was either radiotherapy, temozolomide, or both, and most got both.

On this clone: Antigen: not known.

The method was immunoSEQ multiplex PCR; TCRdb's version includes in-frame clones alone and lacks a portion of them. Here the sample spans more than 50,000 clones, 80% being singletons. Noted time point: week 11, during vaccination. Vaccinated patients received 300 ug of mutant IDH1 20-mer peptide per dose, with topical imiquimod. General study findings and limits: Of all patients, 85% to 95% showed vaccine-induced immune responses.

V was pared by 2 bases and J by 3 bases, with 3 bases of the junction left unmatched. The CDR3 has 14 residues. The germline V gene encodes CDR1 SNHLY and CDR2 FYNNEI. The source of this sequence is a man aged 45 to 65 with glioma. The sequences come from PBMCs, collected from a glioma patient whose treatment included an IDH1 peptide vaccine. The V and J genes are TRBV2 and TRBJ1-2, with 7 bases identical to TRBD1. CDR3 bases: TGTGCCAGCAGTGAAACAGGGGCTTACTATGGCTACACCTTC. It codes for CASSETGAYYGYTF.